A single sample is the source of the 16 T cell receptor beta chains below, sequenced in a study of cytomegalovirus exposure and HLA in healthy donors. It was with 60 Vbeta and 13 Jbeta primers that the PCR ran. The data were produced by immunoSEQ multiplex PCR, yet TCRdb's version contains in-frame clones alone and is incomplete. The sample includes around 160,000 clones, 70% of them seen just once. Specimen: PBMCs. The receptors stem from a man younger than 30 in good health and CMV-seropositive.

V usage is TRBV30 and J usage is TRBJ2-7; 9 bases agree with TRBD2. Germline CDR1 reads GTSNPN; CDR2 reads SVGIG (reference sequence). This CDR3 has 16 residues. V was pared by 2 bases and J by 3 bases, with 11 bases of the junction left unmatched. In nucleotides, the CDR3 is TGTGCCTGGAGTCCCCCAGGGGGAGCGGGAGGCTACGAGCAGTACGTC. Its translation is CAWSPPGGAGGYEQYV.

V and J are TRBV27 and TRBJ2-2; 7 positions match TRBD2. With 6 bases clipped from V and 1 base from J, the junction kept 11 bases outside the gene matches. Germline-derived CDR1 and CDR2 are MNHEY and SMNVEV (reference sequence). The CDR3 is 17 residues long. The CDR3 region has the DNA TGTGCCAGCAGCCGCGCATATAGCGGGCTGAACACCGGGGAGCTGTTTTTT. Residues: CASSRAYSGLNTGELFF.

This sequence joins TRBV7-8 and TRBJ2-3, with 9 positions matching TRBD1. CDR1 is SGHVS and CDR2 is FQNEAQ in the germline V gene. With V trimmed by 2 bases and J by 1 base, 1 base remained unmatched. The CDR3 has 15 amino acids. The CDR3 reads CASSLRTGGTDTQYF. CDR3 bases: TGTGCCAGCAGCTTAAGGACAGGGGGCACAGATACGCAGTATTTT.

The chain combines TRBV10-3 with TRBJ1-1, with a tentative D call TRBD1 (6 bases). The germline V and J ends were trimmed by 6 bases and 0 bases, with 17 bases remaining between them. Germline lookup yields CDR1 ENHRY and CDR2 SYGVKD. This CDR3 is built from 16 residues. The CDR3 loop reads CAISEPIQGVNTEAFF. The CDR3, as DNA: TGTGCCATCAGCGAACCAATACAGGGAGTGAACACTGAAGCTTTCTTT.

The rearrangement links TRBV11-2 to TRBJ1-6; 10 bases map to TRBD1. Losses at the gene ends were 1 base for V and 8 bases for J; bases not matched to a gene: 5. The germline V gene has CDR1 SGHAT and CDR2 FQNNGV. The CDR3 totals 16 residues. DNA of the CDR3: TGTGCCAGCAGCTTAGCCGGGACAGGGGTCGATTCACCCCTCCACTTT. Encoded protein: CASSLAGTGVDSPLHF. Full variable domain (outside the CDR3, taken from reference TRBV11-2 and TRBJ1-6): EAGVAQSPRYKIIEKRQSVAFWCNPISGHATLYWYQQILGQGPKLLIQFQNNGVVDDSQLPKDRFSAERLKGVDSTLKIQPAKLEDSAVYLCASSLAGTGVDSPLHFGNGTRLTVT.

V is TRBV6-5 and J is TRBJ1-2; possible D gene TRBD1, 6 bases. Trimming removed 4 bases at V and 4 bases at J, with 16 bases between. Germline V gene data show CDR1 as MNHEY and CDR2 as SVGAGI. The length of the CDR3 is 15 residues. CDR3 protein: CASSSTGVHPYGYTF. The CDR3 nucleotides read TGTGCCAGCAGTTCGACAGGCGTCCACCCCTATGGCTACACCTTC.

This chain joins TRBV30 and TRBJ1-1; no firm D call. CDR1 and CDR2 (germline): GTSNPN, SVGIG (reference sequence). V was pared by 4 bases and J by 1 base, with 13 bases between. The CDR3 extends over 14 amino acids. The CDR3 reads CAWTLQHRNTEAFF. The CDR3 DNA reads TGTGCCTGGACTCTGCAACACAGGAACACTGAAGCTTTCTTT. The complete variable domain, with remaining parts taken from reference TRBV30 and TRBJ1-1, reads SQTIHQWPATLVQPVGSPLSLECTVEGTSNPNLYWYRQAAGRGLQLLFYSVGIGQISSEVPQNLSASRPQDRQFILSSKKLLLSDSGFYLCAWTLQHRNTEAFFGQGTRLTVV.

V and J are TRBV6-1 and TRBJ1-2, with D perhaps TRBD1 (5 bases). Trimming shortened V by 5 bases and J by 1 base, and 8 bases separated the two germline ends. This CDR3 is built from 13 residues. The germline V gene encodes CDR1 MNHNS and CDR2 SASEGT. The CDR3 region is CASSLDNNYGYTF. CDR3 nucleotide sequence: TGTGCCAGCAGTTTGGACAATAACTATGGCTACACCTTC.

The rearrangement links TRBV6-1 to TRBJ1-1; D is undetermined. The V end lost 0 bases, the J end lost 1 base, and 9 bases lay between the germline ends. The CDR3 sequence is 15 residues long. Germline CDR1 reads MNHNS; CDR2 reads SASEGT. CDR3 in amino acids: CASSEAVGRNTEAFF. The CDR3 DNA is TGTGCCAGCAGTGAAGCGGTTGGTAGGAACACTGAAGCTTTCTTT.

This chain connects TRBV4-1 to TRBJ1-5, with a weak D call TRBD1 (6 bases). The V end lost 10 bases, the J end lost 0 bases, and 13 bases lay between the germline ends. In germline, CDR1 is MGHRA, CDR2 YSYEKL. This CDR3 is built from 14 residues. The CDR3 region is CATGTSYSNQPQHF. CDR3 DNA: TGCGCCACAGGGACATCTTATAGCAATCAGCCCCAGCATTTT.

The CDR3 protein is CASSLEAADYEQYV. In DNA form, the CDR3 reads TGTGCCAGCAGCTTGGAGGCAGCGGATTACGAGCAGTACGTC. V usage is TRBV5-6 and J usage is TRBJ2-7; tentatively, D is TRBD2 (5 bases). The germline V gene has CDR1 SGHDT and CDR2 YYEEEE. This CDR3 has 14 residues. V lost 0 bases and J lost 4, with 11 bases in between.

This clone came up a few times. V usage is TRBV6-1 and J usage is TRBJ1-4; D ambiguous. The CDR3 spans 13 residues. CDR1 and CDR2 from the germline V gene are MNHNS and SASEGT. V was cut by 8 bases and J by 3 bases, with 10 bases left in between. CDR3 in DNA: TGTGCCAGCCGCGGGCACCCTAATGAAAAACTGTTTTTT. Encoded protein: CASRGHPNEKLFF.

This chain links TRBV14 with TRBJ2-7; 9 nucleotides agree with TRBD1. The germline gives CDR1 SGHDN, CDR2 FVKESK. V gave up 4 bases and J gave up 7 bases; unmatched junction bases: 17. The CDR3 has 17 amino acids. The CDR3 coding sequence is TGTGCCAGCAGCCGCAACGTGGGGCTACAGGGGGCGTGTGAGCAGTACGTC. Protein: CASSRNVGLQGACEQYV.

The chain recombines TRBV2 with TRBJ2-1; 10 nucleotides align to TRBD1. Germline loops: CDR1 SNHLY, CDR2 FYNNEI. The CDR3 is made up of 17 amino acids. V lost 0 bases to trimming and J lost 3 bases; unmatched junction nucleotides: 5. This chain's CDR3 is CASSEALRTGGYNEQFF. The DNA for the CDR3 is TGTGCCAGCAGTGAAGCGCTTCGGACAGGGGGCTACAATGAGCAGTTCTTC. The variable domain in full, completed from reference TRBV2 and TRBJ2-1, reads EPEVTQTPSHQVTQMGQEVILRCVPISNHLYFYWYRQILGQKVEFLVSFYNNEISEKSEIFDDQFSVERPDGSNFTLKIRSTKLEDSAMYFCASSEALRTGGYNEQFFGPGTRLTVL.

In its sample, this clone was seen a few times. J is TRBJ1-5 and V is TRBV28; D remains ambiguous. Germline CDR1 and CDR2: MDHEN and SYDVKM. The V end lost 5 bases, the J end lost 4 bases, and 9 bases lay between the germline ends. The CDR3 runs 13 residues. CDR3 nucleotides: TGTGCCAGCAGTGATACTCTTAATCAGCCCCAGCATTTT. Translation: CASSDTLNQPQHF.

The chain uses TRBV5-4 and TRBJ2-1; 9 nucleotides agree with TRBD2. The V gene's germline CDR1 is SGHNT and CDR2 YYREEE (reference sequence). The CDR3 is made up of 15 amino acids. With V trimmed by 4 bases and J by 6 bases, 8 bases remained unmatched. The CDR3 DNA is TGTGCCAGCAGCCCTGGGCTAGCGGGGTTCAATGAGCAGTTCTTC. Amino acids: CASSPGLAGFNEQFF.